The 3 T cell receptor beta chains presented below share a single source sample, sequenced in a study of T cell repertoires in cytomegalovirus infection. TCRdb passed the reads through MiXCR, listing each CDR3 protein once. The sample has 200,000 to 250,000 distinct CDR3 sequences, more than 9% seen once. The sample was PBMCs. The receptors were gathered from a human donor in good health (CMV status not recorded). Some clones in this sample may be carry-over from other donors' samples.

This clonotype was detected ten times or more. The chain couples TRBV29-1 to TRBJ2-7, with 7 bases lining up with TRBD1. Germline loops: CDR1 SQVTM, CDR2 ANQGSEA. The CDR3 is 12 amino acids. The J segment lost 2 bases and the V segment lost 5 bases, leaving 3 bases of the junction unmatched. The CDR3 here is CSVRQGPYEQYF. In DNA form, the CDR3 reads TGCAGCGTTCGACAGGGCCCCTACGAGCAGTACTTC.

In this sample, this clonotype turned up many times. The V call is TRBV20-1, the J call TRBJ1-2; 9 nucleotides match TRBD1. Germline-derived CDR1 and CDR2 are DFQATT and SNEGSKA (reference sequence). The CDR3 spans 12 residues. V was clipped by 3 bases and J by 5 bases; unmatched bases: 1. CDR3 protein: CSASDRGYGYTF. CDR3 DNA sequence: TGCAGTGCTAGTGACAGGGGGTATGGCTACACCTTC.

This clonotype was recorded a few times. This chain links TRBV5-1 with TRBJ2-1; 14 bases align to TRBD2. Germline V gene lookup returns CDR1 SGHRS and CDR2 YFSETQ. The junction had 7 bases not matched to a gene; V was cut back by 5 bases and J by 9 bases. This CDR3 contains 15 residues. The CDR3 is CASRPGTSGSREQFF. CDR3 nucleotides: TGCGCCAGCAGACCGGGGACTAGCGGGAGTCGTGAGCAGTTCTTC.